Listed here is a single T cell receptor (beta chain). Trimming cost V 1 base and J 5 bases; bases outside gene matches: 4. The CDR3 contains 14 residues. Germline CDR1 is LGHNA and CDR2 is YSLEER. This record comes from a study of blood T cell repertoires in COVID-19. Each recovered donor of Cohort 3 presented with two negative PCRs, clearance, or symptom resolution. Original methodology: Amplification of reference gene primers was used by the study to estimate nucleated cell counts. The table came from immunoSEQ multiplex PCR; TCRdb's copy has only in-frame clones and leaves some out. The V and J calls and clone size were taken over from that table, and D and trimming were inferred from the DNA. Counted here are 250,000 to 350,000 clones, approximately 88% occurring once; the ten biggest clones make up approximately 5.7%.

The TCR was taken from a woman in her thirties or forties who had recovered from COVID-19. The sequencing sample was made of PBMCs or T cells enriched from blood (not recorded which). This chain links TRBV4-3 with TRBJ1-2; 7 nucleotides line up with TRBD1. The CDR3 DNA is TGCGCCAGCAGCCAAGGAGACAGGGTTTATGGCTACACCTTC. Its protein product is CASSQGDRVYGYTF.